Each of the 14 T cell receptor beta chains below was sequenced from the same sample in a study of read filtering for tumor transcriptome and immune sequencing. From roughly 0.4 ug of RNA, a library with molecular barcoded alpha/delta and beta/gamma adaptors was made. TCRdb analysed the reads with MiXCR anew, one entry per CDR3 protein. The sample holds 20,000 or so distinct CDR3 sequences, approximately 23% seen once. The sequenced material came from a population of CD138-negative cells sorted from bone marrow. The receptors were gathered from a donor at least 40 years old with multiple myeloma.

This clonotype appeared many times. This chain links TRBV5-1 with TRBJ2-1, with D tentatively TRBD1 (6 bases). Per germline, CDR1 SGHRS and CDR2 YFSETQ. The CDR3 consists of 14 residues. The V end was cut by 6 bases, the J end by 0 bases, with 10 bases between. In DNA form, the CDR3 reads TGCGCCAGCAAACAAGGGGGCTCCTACAATGAGCAGTTCTTC. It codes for CASKQGGSYNEQFF.

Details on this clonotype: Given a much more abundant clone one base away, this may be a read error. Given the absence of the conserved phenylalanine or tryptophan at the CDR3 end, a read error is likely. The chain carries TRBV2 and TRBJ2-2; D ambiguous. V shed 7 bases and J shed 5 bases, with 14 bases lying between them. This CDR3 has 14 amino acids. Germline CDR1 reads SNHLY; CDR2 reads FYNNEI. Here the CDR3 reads CASILGRLTGELFL. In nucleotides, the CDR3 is TGTGCCAGCATCCTCGGAAGATTAACCGGGGAGCTGTTTCTT.

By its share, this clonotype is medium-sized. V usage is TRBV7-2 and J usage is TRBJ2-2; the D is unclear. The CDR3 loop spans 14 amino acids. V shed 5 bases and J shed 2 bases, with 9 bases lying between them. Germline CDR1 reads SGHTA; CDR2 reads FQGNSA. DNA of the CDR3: TGTGCCAGCAGCCTGCTAGGCAACACCGGGGAGCTGTTTTTT. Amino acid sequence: CASSLLGNTGELFF.

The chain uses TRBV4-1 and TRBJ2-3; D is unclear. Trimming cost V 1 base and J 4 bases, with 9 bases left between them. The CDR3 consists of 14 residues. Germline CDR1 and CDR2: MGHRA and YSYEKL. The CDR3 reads CASSQVSLADTQYF. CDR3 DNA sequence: TGCGCCAGCAGCCAAGTGAGCCTTGCAGATACGCAGTATTTT.

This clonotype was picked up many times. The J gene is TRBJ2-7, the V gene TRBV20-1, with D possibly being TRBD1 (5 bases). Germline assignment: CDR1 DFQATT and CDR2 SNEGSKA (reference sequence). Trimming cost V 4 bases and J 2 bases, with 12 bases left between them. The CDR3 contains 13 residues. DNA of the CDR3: TGCAGTGCTATTGGGCAGGGAACCTACGAGCAGTACTTC. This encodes CSAIGQGTYEQYF.

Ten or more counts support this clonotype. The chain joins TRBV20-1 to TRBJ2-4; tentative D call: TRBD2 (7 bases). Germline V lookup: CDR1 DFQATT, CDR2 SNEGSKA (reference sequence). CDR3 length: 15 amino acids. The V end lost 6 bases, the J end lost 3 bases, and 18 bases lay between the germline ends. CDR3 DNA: TGCAGTGCCTTCGGGGGGCAGATAGGCAAAAACATTCAGTACTTC. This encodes CSAFGGQIGKNIQYF.

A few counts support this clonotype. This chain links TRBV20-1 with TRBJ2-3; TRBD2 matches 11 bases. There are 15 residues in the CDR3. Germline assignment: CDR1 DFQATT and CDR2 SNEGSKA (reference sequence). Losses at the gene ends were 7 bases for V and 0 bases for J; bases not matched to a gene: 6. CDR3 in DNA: TGCAGTGGGCTAGCGGGGGGTCCTAGCACAGATACGCAGTATTTT. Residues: CSGLAGGPSTDTQYF.

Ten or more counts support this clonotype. The CDR3 DNA is TGTGCCACCAGTGCAGCGGGACTAGCGGTCCTGAATGAGCAGTTCTTC. It yields the protein CATSAAGLAVLNEQFF. This rearrangement joins TRBV24-1 to TRBJ2-1; the match to TRBD2 covers 11 bases. This CDR3 has 16 amino acids. V shed 5 bases, J shed 7 bases, and the junction held 9 bases outside the gene matches. Germline V gene sequence: CDR1 KGHDR, CDR2 SFDVKD.

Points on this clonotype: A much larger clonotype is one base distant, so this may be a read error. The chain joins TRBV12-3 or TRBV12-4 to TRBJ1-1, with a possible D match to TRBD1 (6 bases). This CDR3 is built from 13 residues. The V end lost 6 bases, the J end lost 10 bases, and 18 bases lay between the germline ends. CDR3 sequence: CASSPRPLGAAFF. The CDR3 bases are TGTGCCAGCAGCCCCCGACCTTTGGGGGCAGCTTTCTTT.

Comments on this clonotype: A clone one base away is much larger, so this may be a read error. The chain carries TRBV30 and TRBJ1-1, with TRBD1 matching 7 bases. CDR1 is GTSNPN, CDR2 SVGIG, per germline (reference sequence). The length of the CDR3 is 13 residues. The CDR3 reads CARSRTGNTEAFF. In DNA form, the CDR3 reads TGTGCCAGGAGTCGGACAGGGAACACTGAAGCTTTCTTT.

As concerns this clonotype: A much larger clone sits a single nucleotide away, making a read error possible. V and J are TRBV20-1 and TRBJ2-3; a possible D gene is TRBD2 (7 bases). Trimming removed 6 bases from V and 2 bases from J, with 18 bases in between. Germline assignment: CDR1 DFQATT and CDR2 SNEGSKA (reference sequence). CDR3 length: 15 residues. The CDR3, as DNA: TGCAGTGCCCCGGGGGCGGGGGTTATCACAGATACGCAGTATTTT. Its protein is CSAPGAGVITDTQYF.

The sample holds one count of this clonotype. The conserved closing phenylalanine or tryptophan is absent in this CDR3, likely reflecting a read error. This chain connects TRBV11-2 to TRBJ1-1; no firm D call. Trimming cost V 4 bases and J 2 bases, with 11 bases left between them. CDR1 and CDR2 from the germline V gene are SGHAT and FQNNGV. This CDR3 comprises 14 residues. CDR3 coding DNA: TGTGCCAGCAGCTCTCTCGCGAGAAACACTGAAGCTTTCGTT. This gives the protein CASSSLARNTEAFV.

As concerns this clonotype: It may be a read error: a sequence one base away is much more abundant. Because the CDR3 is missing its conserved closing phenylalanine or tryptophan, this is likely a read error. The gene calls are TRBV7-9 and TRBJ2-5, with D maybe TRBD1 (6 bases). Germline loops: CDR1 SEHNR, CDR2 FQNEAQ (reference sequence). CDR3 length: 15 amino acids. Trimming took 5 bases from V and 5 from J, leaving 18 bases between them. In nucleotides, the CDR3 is TGTGCCAGCAGCCTCCAGGGACATCCGCCGGAGACCCAGTACCTC. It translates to CASSLQGHPPETQYL.

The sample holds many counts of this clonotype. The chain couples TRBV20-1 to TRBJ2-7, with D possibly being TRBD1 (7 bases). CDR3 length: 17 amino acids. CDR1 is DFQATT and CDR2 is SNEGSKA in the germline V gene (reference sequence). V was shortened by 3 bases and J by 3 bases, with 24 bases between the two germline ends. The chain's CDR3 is CSASGQGGQTTIYEQYF. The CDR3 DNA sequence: TGCAGTGCTAGCGGGCAGGGGGGTCAGACAACTATCTACGAGCAGTACTTC.